The 26 T cell receptor beta chains below were found in one sample sequenced in a study of blood T cell repertoires in COVID-19. Clones were read by immunoSEQ multiplex PCR, and TCRdb kept only the in-frame ones, dropping some. Seen here are about 37,000 clones, 80% observed once, and the top ten hold 14%. Sequencing used peripheral blood. The receptors stem from a woman in her 70s with acute or convalescent COVID-19.

This clone is a singleton in its sample. The genes are TRBV9 and TRBJ1-1, with D hard to call. With 1 base removed from V and 0 bases from J, the gap between germline ends came to 16 bases. This CDR3 spans 17 amino acids. Germline V gives CDR1 SGDLS, CDR2 YYNGEE. The CDR3 loop reads CASSVLAIPGLNTEAFF. The CDR3, as DNA: TGTGCCAGCAGCGTACTCGCCATCCCAGGATTGAACACTGAAGCTTTCTTT.

This chain uses TRBV9 with TRBJ2-1; 8 nucleotides line up with TRBD2. This CDR3 spans 21 amino acids. J gave up 10 bases and V 2 bases, and 29 bases lay outside the gene matches. Germline-derived CDR1 and CDR2 are SGDLS and YYNGEE. The CDR3 region is CASSVTPGAATGGVLQGEQFF. In DNA, the CDR3 is TGTGCCAGCAGCGTTACCCCCGGGGCCGCCACGGGAGGGGTACTACAAGGGGAGCAGTTCTTC.

This clone was detected once. V usage is TRBV5-5 and J usage is TRBJ2-3, with D perhaps TRBD2 (6 bases). Looked up from germline, CDR1 is SGHKS and CDR2 is YYEKEE (reference sequence). The length of the CDR3 is 17 residues. Deletions cut 0 bases from V and 5 bases from J, with 19 bases between. The CDR3 here is CASSLAPGLILVDTQYF. As DNA, the CDR3 is TGTGCCAGCAGCTTGGCCCCGGGACTGATCCTCGTAGATACGCAGTATTTT. The variable domain in full, completed from reference TRBV5-5 and TRBJ2-3, reads DAGVTQSPTHLIKTRGQQVTLRCSPISGHKSVSWYQQVLGQGPQFIFQYYEKEERGRGNFPDRFSARQFPNYSSELNVNALLLGDSALYLCASSLAPGLILVDTQYFGPGTRLTVL.

The rearrangement joins TRBV19 to TRBJ2-7; maybe TRBD2 (6 bases). The CDR3 has 16 amino acids. V gave up 3 bases and J gave up 3 bases, with 18 bases separating them. CDR1 and CDR2 from the germline V gene are LNHDA and SQIVND (reference sequence). CDR3 DNA: TGTGCCAGTAGTATGTTCGGTGTCCAGGGAGGCTACGAGCAGTACTTC. Amino acid sequence: CASSMFGVQGGYEQYF.

V and J are TRBV29-1 and TRBJ2-5; 8 bases are a match to TRBD2. Trimming cost V 5 bases and J 2 bases; bases outside gene matches: 7. Germline V CDR1 and CDR2: SQVTM, ANQGSEA. The CDR3 extends over 14 amino acids. The CDR3 is CSVIPSGSQETQYF. As DNA, the CDR3 is TGCAGCGTTATTCCTAGCGGGTCTCAAGAGACCCAGTACTTC.

The CDR3 sequence is CASSPPPMTSGGAGELFF. In DNA, the CDR3 is TGTGCCAGCAGCCCCCCTCCAATGACTAGCGGGGGGGCCGGGGAGCTGTTTTTT. The chain recombines TRBV11-2 with TRBJ2-2; TRBD2 aligns across 14 bases. Germline V gene data show CDR1 as SGHAT and CDR2 as FQNNGV. CDR3 length: 18 residues. J was trimmed by 6 bases and V by 5 bases; bases with no gene match: 11.

The rearrangement links TRBV6-5 to TRBJ2-7, with a possible D match to TRBD2 (5 bases). V lost 2 bases, J lost 3 bases, and 5 bases lay in between. CDR3 length equals 12 residues. CDR1 is MNHEY and CDR2 is SVGAGI in the germline V gene. The CDR3 loop is CASSYTSYEQYF. CDR3 nucleotides: TGTGCCAGCAGTTACACTAGCTACGAGCAGTACTTC.

V and J are TRBV29-1 and TRBJ2-3; 11 bases agree with TRBD2. This CDR3 has 14 residues. Germline V gene lookup returns CDR1 SQVTM and CDR2 ANQGSEA. The J segment lost 0 bases and the V segment lost 4 bases, leaving 0 bases of the junction unmatched. In DNA form, the CDR3 reads TGCAGCGTTGGGACTAGCGGGAGCACAGATACGCAGTATTTT. This sequence encodes CSVGTSGSTDTQYF.

This clone was detected once. This rearrangement joins TRBV4-1 to TRBJ2-1; 11 nucleotides match TRBD2. Trimming at V came to 1 base and at J to 7 bases, leaving 15 bases not matched to a gene. Germline V lookup: CDR1 MGHRA, CDR2 YSYEKL. The CDR3 has 19 amino acids. Written as DNA, the CDR3 is TGCGCCAGCAGCCAAGTGTTGGGTCTAGCGGGAGGTGTGCAAAATGAGCAGTTCTTC. Protein sequence: CASSQVLGLAGGVQNEQFF.

This clone was detected once. The chain uses TRBV11-2 and TRBJ1-5, with no clear D. Germline CDR1 reads SGHAT; CDR2 reads FQNNGV. V lost 5 bases and J 5 bases, leaving 16 bases between the germline ends. This CDR3 is 15 amino acids long. The CDR3 loop is CASSPSRVGDQPQHF. Here the CDR3 DNA reads TGTGCCAGCAGCCCCTCTAGGGTCGGGGATCAGCCCCAGCATTTT.

V and J are TRBV7-2 and TRBJ1-1, with no clear D. V shed 0 bases and J shed 2 bases, with 7 bases lying between them. The CDR3 is 14 residues long. Germline values: CDR1 SGHTA, CDR2 FQGNSA. CDR3 DNA sequence: TGTGCCAGCAGCTTAGCCGGTGTAAACACTGAAGCTTTCTTT. Protein product: CASSLAGVNTEAFF.

The genes are TRBV5-4 and TRBJ1-1, with a possible D match to TRBD1 (5 bases). This CDR3 spans 14 amino acids. Trimming cost V 3 bases and J 1 base, with 10 bases left between them. In germline, CDR1 is SGHNT, CDR2 YYREEE (reference sequence). Here the CDR3 reads CASSSGLPNTEAFF. CDR3 DNA sequence: TGTGCCAGCAGCTCGGGACTGCCGAACACTGAAGCTTTCTTT. Full variable domain (rest looked up from reference TRBV5-4 and TRBJ1-1): ETGVTQSPTHLIKTRGQQVTLRCSSQSGHNTVSWYQQALGQGPQFIFQYYREEENGRGNFPPRFSGLQFPNYSSELNVNALELDDSALYLCASSSGLPNTEAFFGQGTRLTVV.

The chain employs TRBV5-1 and TRBJ2-2; 8 nucleotides match TRBD2. Germline V CDR1 and CDR2: SGHRS, YFSETQ. V lost 6 bases, J lost 7 bases, and 11 bases stayed unmatched. This CDR3 comprises 15 residues. The CDR3 region has the DNA TGCGCCAGCACCGCACGCGGGGGACTAGGCGGGGAGCTGTTTTTT. This sequence encodes CASTARGGLGGELFF.

This clone was seen once. This chain uses TRBV6-5 with TRBJ1-1, with D perhaps TRBD1 (5 bases). In germline, CDR1 is MNHEY, CDR2 SVGAGI. The V gene lost 7 bases and the J gene lost 4 bases, with 16 bases spanning the gap. This CDR3 has 14 residues. The CDR3 bases are TGTGCCAGCACCGGTGGGGGGAAATTCACTGAAGCTTTCTTT. Translating gives CASTGGGKFTEAFF.

The rearrangement joins TRBV28 to TRBJ2-1, with D tentatively TRBD1 (6 bases). The CDR3 extends over 14 amino acids. Trimming removed 5 bases at V and 2 bases at J, with 10 bases between. CDR1 is MDHEN, CDR2 SYDVKM, per germline. The DNA of the CDR3 is TGTGCCAGCAGTCCGGGACACACCTACAATGAGCAGTTCTTC. Translation gives CASSPGHTYNEQFF.

The genes are TRBV10-3 and TRBJ2-7, with a possible D match to TRBD2 (7 bases). There are 14 residues in the CDR3. The V end lost 7 bases, the J end lost 5 bases, and 18 bases lay between the germline ends. Looked up from germline, CDR1 is ENHRY and CDR2 is SYGVKD. CDR3 sequence reads: CAITPWGGMNEQYF. The CDR3 DNA reads as TGTGCCATCACTCCGTGGGGGGGCATGAACGAGCAGTACTTC.

The chain links TRBV15 to TRBJ2-7; 7 bases are a match to TRBD2. Per the germline V gene, CDR1 is LNHNV and CDR2 is YYDKDF (reference sequence). V lost 4 bases to trimming and J lost 4 bases; unmatched junction nucleotides: 10. The CDR3 is made up of 15 amino acids. CDR3 residues: CATSKGWGAGYEQYF. The CDR3 nucleotides read TGTGCCACCAGCAAGGGGTGGGGAGCGGGATACGAGCAGTACTTC. Using reference TRBV15 and TRBJ2-7 for the parts outside the CDR3, the full variable domain is DAMVIQNPRYQVTQFGKPVTLSCSQTLNHNVMYWYQQKSSQAPKLLFHYYDKDFNNEADTPDNFQSRRPNTSFCFLDIRSPGLGDTAMYLCATSKGWGAGYEQYFGPGTRLTVT.

The rearrangement links TRBV11-2 to TRBJ2-5; D uncertain. V shed 3 bases and J shed 4 bases, with 6 bases lying between them. In germline, CDR1 is SGHAT, CDR2 FQNNGV. This CDR3 region has 12 residues. The CDR3 reads CASSFSRETQYF. The CDR3 bases are TGTGCCAGCAGCTTCTCGAGAGAGACCCAGTACTTC.

The V and J genes are TRBV29-1 and TRBJ1-1; D not resolved. The CDR3 runs 12 residues. The V end was cut by 6 bases, the J end by 0 bases, with 8 bases between. Germline lookup yields CDR1 SQVTM and CDR2 ANQGSEA. CDR3 residues: CSVRTVNTEAFF. CDR3 DNA: TGCAGCGTACGTACAGTGAACACTGAAGCTTTCTTT.

The chain uses TRBV19 and TRBJ1-5, with 9 bases identical to TRBD1. Losses at the gene ends were 9 bases for V and 2 bases for J; bases not matched to a gene: 11. The length of the CDR3 is 16 residues. Germline V CDR1 and CDR2: LNHDA, SQIVND (reference sequence). In DNA form, the CDR3 reads TGTGCCAGCCGGGCCTTCCGGGACAGGGGCAATCAGCCCCAGCATTTT. It is translated as CASRAFRDRGNQPQHF. The variable domain in full, with the rest retrieved from reference TRBV19 and TRBJ1-5, is DGGITQSPKYLFRKEGQNVTLSCEQNLNHDAMYWYRQDPGQGLRLIYYSQIVNDFQKGDIAEGYSVSREKKESFPLTVTSAQKNPTAFYLCASRAFRDRGNQPQHFGDGTRLSIL.

The chain couples TRBV7-9 to TRBJ1-5; possible D gene TRBD1, 5 bases. This CDR3 spans 14 amino acids. CDR1 is SEHNR, CDR2 FQNEAQ, per germline (reference sequence). The V gene lost 3 bases and the J gene lost 7 bases, with 13 bases spanning the gap. CDR3 sequence (DNA): TGTGCCAGCAGCTTGGGCGGGGCGGGGCAGCCCCAGCATTTT. Its translation: CASSLGGAGQPQHF.

The chain couples TRBV7-2 to TRBJ2-3, with 7 bases that match TRBD1. CDR1 SGHTA and CDR2 FQGNSA come from the germline V gene. With 6 bases clipped from V and 6 bases from J, the junction kept 6 bases outside the gene matches. The CDR3 runs 13 residues. The CDR3 coding sequence is TGTGCCAGCAGTCCCAGGGGGTCGGATACGCAGTATTTT. Translating gives CASSPRGSDTQYF.

CDR3 amino acids: CASSLLGGSNTGELFF. For the CDR3, the DNA is TGTGCCAGCAGCTTACTAGGAGGGTCAAACACCGGGGAGCTGTTTTTT. The J gene is TRBJ2-2, the V gene TRBV7-9, with TRBD2 as a possible D gene (6 bases). Germline lookup yields CDR1 SEHNR and CDR2 FQNEAQ (reference sequence). V shed 2 bases and J shed 2 bases, with 12 bases lying between them. The CDR3 sequence is 16 residues long.

V and J are TRBV28 and TRBJ2-4; the match to TRBD1 covers 8 bases. Trimming cost V 11 bases and J 5 bases; bases outside gene matches: 5. Germline values: CDR1 MDHEN, CDR2 SYDVKM. The CDR3 spans 12 residues. The CDR3 region has the DNA TGTGCCGCCGAGGGACAGGAAAACATTCAGTACTTC. Translating gives CAAEGQENIQYF.

V is TRBV3-1 (or the pseudogene TRBV3-2) and J is TRBJ1-4; TRBD1 might be the D (5 bases). CDR3 length: 15 amino acids. The V end lost 4 bases, the J end lost 4 bases, and 13 bases lay between the germline ends. Germline V gives CDR1 LGHDT, CDR2 YNNKEL (reference sequence). The CDR3 DNA sequence: TGTGCCAGCAGCCGGAGGGGCGCCGATAATGAAAAACTGTTTTTT. Translation gives CASSRRGADNEKLFF.

This clone was counted between two and nine times. This chain connects TRBV6-1 to TRBJ2-1; TRBD2 aligns across 7 bases. Looked up from germline, CDR1 is MNHNS and CDR2 is SASEGT. The CDR3 spans 15 residues. V trimming: 3 bases; J trimming: 7 bases; junction bases outside the gene matches: 9. The DNA for the CDR3 is TGTGCCAGCAGTGACACGGCGGGAGCTTTTAATGAGCAGTTCTTC. Translated, it gives CASSDTAGAFNEQFF.